The present entry profiles one TCR beta chain with its context. What it binds is not known. This specimen comes from a study of cytotoxic CD8 clonotypes in ibrutinib-treated CLL. Study in general: The patient breakdown showed more than nine relapsed/refractory and around 16 treatment-naive cases, with under 18 IGHV unmutated. Patients gave response samples after a median approximately eleven months of treatment, range 6 to 36. Study-level findings and limits: Elevated clonality accompanied ibrutinib response, with a return toward baseline values at progression.

CDR3 size: 14 residues. Germline CDR1 reads SGHRS; CDR2 reads YFSETQ. J lost 6 bases, V lost 4 bases, and 3 bases had no gene match. Sequencing sought depths of 1 in 200,000 to 1 in 1 million T cells. Clones were read by immunoSEQ multiplex PCR, and TCRdb kept only the in-frame ones, dropping some. The sample contains approximately 84,000 clones, about 86% of which appear only once. The chain is built from TRBV5-1 and TRBJ2-7; 14 bases are a match to TRBD2. The source material was PBMCs, sampled before ibrutinib treatment. The sequence was collected from a human donor with chronic lymphocytic leukemia. For the CDR3, the DNA is TGCGCCAGCAGCGGCGGGACTAGCGGGAGCGAGCAGTACTTC. It translates to CASSGGTSGSEQYF.